These T cell receptor beta chains were read from a single sample in a study of control samples from healthy donors and cancer patients. Data came from immunoSEQ multiplex PCR; TCRdb stores just in-frame clones and leaves some out. The data contain about 77,000 clones, 92% of them singletons. Sequencing input: blood. The receptors were sampled from a woman aged 55-75 years in good health. The CDR3 runs from the conserved cysteine through the conserved F or W. Each record gives: J gene, clone size, V gene, CDR3 length, D gene, CDR3 DNA, CDR3 protein. D genes are given only for firm matches. The size of a clone is reported for some rows only, either as once, few or many, or as a class for expanded clones.

J gene: TRBJ1-4
clone size: once
V gene: TRBV4-3
CDR3 length: 16
D gene: .
CDR3 DNA: TGCGCCAGCAGCGCCAACTTGGGCAGGGGTTTTGAAAAACTGTTTTTT
CDR3 protein: CASSANLGRGFEKLFF

J gene: TRBJ1-5
clone size: .
V gene: TRBV15
CDR3 length: 16
D gene: TRBD1
CDR3 DNA: TGTGCCACCAGCAAGGACAGGGGGCCTAGCAATCAGCCCCAGCATTTT
CDR3 protein: CATSKDRGPSNQPQHF

J gene: TRBJ2-1
clone size: .
V gene: TRBV7-8
CDR3 length: 18
D gene: TRBD2
CDR3 DNA: TGTGCCAGCAGCTTAGAAGGACTAGCGGGAGTATCCTACAATGAGCAGTTCTTC
CDR3 protein: CASSLEGLAGVSYNEQFF

J gene: TRBJ2-3
clone size: .
V gene: TRBV28
CDR3 length: 14
D gene: TRBD1
CDR3 DNA: TGTGCCAACCAGGGGGCGCGGAGCACAGATACGCAGTATTTT
CDR3 protein: CANQGARSTDTQYF

J gene: TRBJ2-7
clone size: .
V gene: TRBV19
CDR3 length: 11
D gene: .
CDR3 DNA: TGTGCCAGTAGTATCGCGAGCGAGCAGTACTTC
CDR3 protein: CASSIASEQYF

J gene: TRBJ1-6
clone size: .
V gene: TRBV6-1
CDR3 length: 15
D gene: TRBD1
CDR3 DNA: TGTGCCAGCAGTGAAACGACAGGGGAGACTTCACCCCTCCACTTT
CDR3 protein: CASSETTGETSPLHF

J gene: TRBJ1-1
clone size: .
V gene: TRBV10-3
CDR3 length: 13
D gene: .
CDR3 DNA: TGTGCCACCACGATACAGGCCAACACTGAAGCTTTCTTT
CDR3 protein: CATTIQANTEAFF

J gene: TRBJ1-1
clone size: .
V gene: TRBV9
CDR3 length: 14
D gene: .
CDR3 DNA: TGTGCCAGCAGCGTAGAGGTGGGCAGCACTGAAGCTTTCTTT
CDR3 protein: CASSVEVGSTEAFF

J gene: TRBJ1-3
clone size: .
V gene: TRBV6-1
CDR3 length: 15
D gene: TRBD1
CDR3 DNA: TGTGCCAGCAGTGAACAGGGGGCAGCTGGAAACACCATATATTTT
CDR3 protein: CASSEQGAAGNTIYF

J gene: TRBJ1-2
clone size: .
V gene: TRBV19
CDR3 length: 15
D gene: .
CDR3 DNA: TGTGCCAGTAGTACGGGGTCAGGACGAAACTATGGCTACACCTTC
CDR3 protein: CASSTGSGRNYGYTF

J gene: TRBJ1-3
clone size: .
V gene: TRBV5-1
CDR3 length: 17
D gene: TRBD1
CDR3 DNA: TGCGCCAGCAGCTCTACGACAGGGGGATACTCTGGAAACACCATATATTTT
CDR3 protein: CASSSTTGGYSGNTIYF

J gene: TRBJ1-2
clone size: .
V gene: TRBV6-5
CDR3 length: 15
D gene: .
CDR3 DNA: TGTGCCAGCAGTTGGGTGAGGGACACTAACTATGGCTACACCTTC
CDR3 protein: CASSWVRDTNYGYTF

J gene: TRBJ1-3
clone size: .
V gene: TRBV6-6
CDR3 length: 16
D gene: TRBD1
CDR3 DNA: TGTGCCAGCAAGAATGTACGACAGGGGGTAGGAAACACCATATATTTT
CDR3 protein: CASKNVRQGVGNTIYF

J gene: TRBJ2-7
clone size: .
V gene: TRBV16
CDR3 length: 13
D gene: .
CDR3 DNA: TGTGCCAGCAGCCAAGGGAGCTCCTACGAGCAGTACTTC
CDR3 protein: CASSQGSSYEQYF

J gene: TRBJ1-1
clone size: .
V gene: TRBV5-8
CDR3 length: 13
D gene: .
CDR3 DNA: TGTGCCAGCAGCTTTCAGGGAGGAACTGAAGCTTTCTTT
CDR3 protein: CASSFQGGTEAFF

J gene: TRBJ2-7
clone size: .
V gene: TRBV29-1
CDR3 length: 13
D gene: .
CDR3 DNA: TGCAGCGTTGGAGAGCTAGTGCAACGCGAGCAGTACTTC
CDR3 protein: CSVGELVQREQYF

J gene: TRBJ1-2
clone size: .
V gene: TRBV28
CDR3 length: 14
D gene: .
CDR3 DNA: TGTGCCAGCAGTTCGGGCAGACCCAACTATGGCTACACCTTC
CDR3 protein: CASSSGRPNYGYTF

J gene: TRBJ2-6
clone size: .
V gene: TRBV5-6
CDR3 length: 15
D gene: .
CDR3 DNA: TGTGCCAGCAGCTTGTTGGGAAATGGGGCCAACGTCCTGACTTTC
CDR3 protein: CASSLLGNGANVLTF

J gene: TRBJ2-2
clone size: once
V gene: TRBV28
CDR3 length: 15
D gene: .
CDR3 DNA: TGTGCCAGCAGTTTGTCGGCCGGGGGTACCGGGGAGCTGTTTTTT
CDR3 protein: CASSLSAGGTGELFF

J gene: TRBJ2-1
clone size: .
V gene: TRBV9
CDR3 length: 17
D gene: TRBD2
CDR3 DNA: TGTGCCAGCAGCGTAGAGCCACGAGGACTAGCGGGTAATGAGCAGTTCTTC
CDR3 protein: CASSVEPRGLAGNEQFF

J gene: TRBJ2-2
clone size: .
V gene: TRBV7-9
CDR3 length: 15
D gene: TRBD2
CDR3 DNA: TGTGCCAGCTCCGGGACTAGCGGAAACACCGGGGAGCTGTTTTTT
CDR3 protein: CASSGTSGNTGELFF

J gene: TRBJ2-2
clone size: once
V gene: TRBV27
CDR3 length: 16
D gene: .
CDR3 DNA: TGTGCCAGCAGTTTTCTAACAGGCTGGAACACCGGGGAGCTGTTTTTT
CDR3 protein: CASSFLTGWNTGELFF

J gene: TRBJ2-2
clone size: .
V gene: TRBV4-3
CDR3 length: 19
D gene: .
CDR3 DNA: TGCGCCAGCAGCCATCCATCCGGCCGGGGAGCAGGGCCTACCGGGGAGCTGTTTTTT
CDR3 protein: CASSHPSGRGAGPTGELFF

J gene: TRBJ1-2
clone size: .
V gene: TRBV7-2
CDR3 length: 15
D gene: .
CDR3 DNA: TGTGCCAGCAGCTTAGAATTGGGGGCAATCTATGGCTACACCTTC
CDR3 protein: CASSLELGAIYGYTF

J gene: TRBJ2-5
clone size: .
V gene: TRBV5-4
CDR3 length: 12
D gene: TRBD1
CDR3 DNA: TGTGCCGGGGGACAGGCCCAAGAGACCCAGTACTTC
CDR3 protein: CAGGQAQETQYF

J gene: TRBJ2-1
clone size: .
V gene: TRBV10-3
CDR3 length: 19
D gene: TRBD2
CDR3 DNA: TGTGCCATCAGTGGGCTAGCGGGAAACGATCGGAGCTCCTACAATGAGCAGTTCTTC
CDR3 protein: CAISGLAGNDRSSYNEQFF

J gene: TRBJ2-1
clone size: .
V gene: TRBV6-6
CDR3 length: 15
D gene: .
CDR3 DNA: TGTGCCAGCATGCGAACAGGGAGTAGTTCCAATGAGCAGTTCTTC
CDR3 protein: CASMRTGSSSNEQFF

J gene: TRBJ2-3
clone size: once
V gene: TRBV5-5
CDR3 length: 13
D gene: TRBD1
CDR3 DNA: TGTGCCAGCAGCGGACAGGCCACAGATACGCAGTATTTT
CDR3 protein: CASSGQATDTQYF

J gene: TRBJ1-4
clone size: .
V gene: TRBV27
CDR3 length: 14
D gene: .
CDR3 DNA: TGTGCCAGCAGTCCTTGGGGGGAAGGAGAAAAACTGTTTTTT
CDR3 protein: CASSPWGEGEKLFF